This T cell receptor (beta chain) was captured in a study of T cells in Graves' hyperthyroidism and ophthalmopathy. Study overall: Peripheral blood collection took place at initial diagnosis, before any treatment. Notes on the study in general: Median prediction lead before ophthalmopathy onset was 6.5 months with the model. Through a model of 13 V-J features, ophthalmopathy was separated from stable hyperthyroidism.

Researchers barred patients who had uncontrolled infection, other autoimmune disease, pregnancy or lactation. This clonotype occurred many times. Its antigen is not known. RNA transcripts gave rise to amplified TCR beta CDR3 regions. The HTBI set primed first-round TCR CDR3 RT-PCR. Using its own MiXCR run on the multiplex PCR reads, TCRdb lists one record per CDR3 protein. This table has about 640,000 distinct CDR3 sequences, about 20% appearing once. Germline assignment: CDR1 MDHEN and CDR2 SYDVKM. Germline trimming cut 7 bases from V and 6 bases from J; bases unmatched to any gene: 11. The CDR3 is 14 residues long.

The rearrangement joins TRBV28 to TRBJ2-7; 8 bases align to TRBD2. Sequences were obtained from blood. This receptor was taken from a man younger than 40 with Graves' ophthalmopathy. CDR3 residues: CASIGGVRSSEQYF. CDR3 bases: TGTGCCAGCATCGGGGGGGTGAGATCGTCCGAGCAGTACTTC.